One and the same sample provided the 4 T cell receptor beta chains below, sequenced in a study of T cells after yellow fever vaccination. TCRdb ran MiXCR on the 5' RACE reads and lists one entry per CDR3 protein. The profile shows about 350,000 distinct CDR3 sequences, roughly 8.6% of them singletons. Sample: PBMCs, taken more than 35 days after the first yellow fever vaccination. Receptor source: a man younger than 35 who received the YFV17D yellow fever vaccine.

This clonotype was detected many times. The chain employs TRBV7-6 and TRBJ2-5; D is perhaps TRBD1 or TRBD2 (5 bases each). Germline CDR1 and CDR2: SGHVS and FNYEAQ. V lost 5 bases to trimming and J lost 4 bases, with 17 bases between them. The CDR3 has 15 amino acids. DNA of the CDR3: TGTGCCAGCAGCCGGGGCGGGTTTGAGGGAGAGACCCAGTACTTC. Translation gives CASSRGGFEGETQYF. The entire variable domain, with the rest obtained from reference TRBV7-6 and TRBJ2-5, is as follows: GAGVSQSPRYKVTKRGQDVALRCDPISGHVSLYWYRQALGQGPEFLTYFNYEAQQDKSGLPNDRFSAERPEGSISTLTIQRTEQRDSAMYRCASSRGGFEGETQYFGPGTRLLVL.

The chain carries TRBV7-6 and TRBJ2-7, with D perhaps matching TRBD1 (7 bases). The CDR3 is 15 residues long. V was pared by 2 bases and J by 1 base, with 12 bases between. Germline V gives CDR1 SGHVS, CDR2 FNYEAQ. CDR3 sequence reads: CASSLLQGGSYEQYF. The CDR3 region has the DNA TGTGCCAGCAGCTTACTTCAGGGGGGATCCTACGAGCAGTACTTC.

In the case of this clonotype: A much larger clone differs from this one at a single base, so this may be a read error. The rearrangement joins TRBV20-1 to TRBJ1-5; the match to TRBD1 covers 8 bases. Germline CDR1 DFQATT, CDR2 SNEGSKA (reference sequence). This CDR3 contains 14 residues. CDR3 nucleotides: TGCAGTGCTAGGGCAGGGGGCCTTAGCCAGCCCCAGCAATTT. It translates to CSARAGGLSQPQQF.

The CDR3, as DNA: TGTGCCAGCTCACCACCCAGCGGCGCCCAAGAGACCCAGTACTTC. Residues: CASSPPSGAQETQYF. This sequence joins TRBV18 and TRBJ2-5; D is possibly TRBD2 (5 bases). Germline loops: CDR1 KGHSH, CDR2 LQKENI. V was clipped by 0 bases and J by 1 base, with 9 bases between them. The CDR3 covers 15 residues.